This T cell receptor beta chain was identified in a study of OX40 agonist ivuxolimab in advanced cancers. Study context: Hepatocellular carcinoma, melanoma, renal cell or head and neck cancer occurred in dose-escalation patients. Participants could have had prior anti-PD-1, anti-PD-L1 or anti-CTLA-4 therapy, and around 40% had some.

This clone was counted at least ten times. With V trimmed by 4 bases and J by 5 bases, 9 bases remained unmatched. Germline lookup yields CDR1 SGHDT and CDR2 YYEEEE. The CDR3 consists of 15 residues. Produced via immunoSEQ multiplex PCR; TCRdb's table is partial and in-frame only. This sample yields 35,000 to 45,000 clones, of which about 89% are seen a single time; approximately 28% belongs to the top ten. V gene TRBV5-6 combines with J gene TRBJ1-5; 7 bases are a match to TRBD1. The sequence came from an adult with an advanced solid tumor such as melanoma, head and neck, liver or kidney cancer. The sequenced sample was CD4+ or CD8+ T cells sorted from blood, obtained in a trial of the OX40 agonist ivuxolimab. The CDR3 sequence: CASSIRGQLYQPQHF. The CDR3 nucleotides read TGTGCCAGCAGCATCCGGGGACAGCTCTATCAGCCCCAGCATTTT.